The clone carrying this T cell receptor beta chain showed up just a few times. This sample was taken from a study of T cells in Graves' hyperthyroidism and ophthalmopathy. RNA transcripts gave rise to amplified TCR beta CDR3 regions. First-round RT-PCR targeting the TCR CDR3 was performed with the HTBI primer set. Using its own MiXCR run on the multiplex PCR reads, TCRdb lists one record per CDR3 protein. The table includes approximately 380,000 distinct CDR3 sequences, over 13% detected once. Clinical symptoms, serum thyroxine, TRAb, thyroid ultrasound and orbital computed tomography informed diagnoses. V shed 0 bases and J shed 8 bases, with 19 bases lying between them. Germline lookup yields CDR1 SGHNT and CDR2 YYREEE (reference sequence). CDR3 length: 16 amino acids.

This clonotype originated in a middle-aged man with Graves' ophthalmopathy. Sequenced material: blood. This chain links TRBV5-4 with TRBJ2-3, with a weak D call TRBD1 (7 bases). The CDR3 DNA is TGTGCCAGCAGCTTGGGTCCGGAGGGGGCGCGAGGTACGCAGTATTTT. Its translation is CASSLGPEGARGTQYF.